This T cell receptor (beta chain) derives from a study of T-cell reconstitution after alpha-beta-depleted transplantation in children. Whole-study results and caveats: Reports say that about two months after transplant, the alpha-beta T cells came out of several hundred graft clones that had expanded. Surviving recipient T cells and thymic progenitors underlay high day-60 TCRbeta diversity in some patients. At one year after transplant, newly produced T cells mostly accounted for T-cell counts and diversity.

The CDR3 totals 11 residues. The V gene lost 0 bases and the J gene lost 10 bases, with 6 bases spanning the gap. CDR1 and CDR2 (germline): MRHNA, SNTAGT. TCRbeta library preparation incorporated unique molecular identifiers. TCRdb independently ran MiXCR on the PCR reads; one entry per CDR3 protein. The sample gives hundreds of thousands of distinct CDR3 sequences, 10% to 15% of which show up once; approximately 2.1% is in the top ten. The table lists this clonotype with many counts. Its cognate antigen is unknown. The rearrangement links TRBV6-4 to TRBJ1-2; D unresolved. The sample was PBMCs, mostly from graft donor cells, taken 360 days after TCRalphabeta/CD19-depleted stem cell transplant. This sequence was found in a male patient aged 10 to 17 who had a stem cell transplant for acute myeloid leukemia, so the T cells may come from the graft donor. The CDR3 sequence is CASSDSFVYTF. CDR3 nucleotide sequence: TGTGCCAGCAGTGACTCGTTTGTCTACACCTTC.